This T cell receptor (beta chain) derives from a study of blood T cell repertoires in COVID-19. Study background: Collection of acute and convalescent COVID-19 samples took place in the United States, Italy and Spain.

Trimming removed 8 bases from V and 8 bases from J, with 10 bases in between. The CDR3 has 12 residues. Per germline, CDR1 ENHRY and CDR2 SYGVKD. TCRdb's copy holds only in-frame clones and misses some; the assay was immunoSEQ multiplex PCR. Of about 160,000 clones listed, around 80% were seen once; the top ten hold 12% to 15%. The chain combines TRBV10-3 with TRBJ1-6; D gene ambiguous. The clonotype was recovered from a human donor with acute or convalescent COVID-19. The donor label of this sample is uncertain. Sequencing was carried out using peripheral blood. Here the CDR3 DNA reads TGTGCCATCGCAGACAAGGATTCACCCCTCCACTTT. It codes for CAIADKDSPLHF.